The following is a TCR beta chain sequence with its context. The data originate from a study of cytomegalovirus exposure and HLA in healthy donors. About the study: The approximately 720 first-cohort repertoires and the roughly 130 validation repertoires shared the same platform, a later analysis reported.

The CDR3 contains 16 residues. J gave up 3 bases and V 6 bases, and 10 bases lay outside the gene matches. Germline V gene sequence: CDR1 LNHDA, CDR2 SQIVND (reference sequence). Sequencing was performed with immunoSEQ multiplex PCR; in TCRdb, only in-frame clones are kept and a portion is missing. The repertoire consists of roughly 120,000 clones, with more than 70% occurring once and the leading ten covering roughly 5.3%. The rearrangement uses TRBV19 and TRBJ2-5; 10 bases are shared with TRBD2. Input material: PBMCs. This receptor was taken from a man between 18 and 35 years old in good health and CMV-seronegative. CDR3 residues: CASRVSLGLAEETQYF. In DNA, the CDR3 is TGTGCCAGTAGGGTGTCGCTCGGACTAGCGGAAGAGACCCAGTACTTC.